The sequence of this T cell receptor (beta chain) was determined in a study of beta chain features in type 1 diabetes. Overall study results and limits: Moderate but significant shortening of TCRB CDR3s was recorded in all four CD4+ subsets from Type 1 diabetes patients.

The ends lost 11 bases at V and 2 bases at J; junction bases unmatched: 8. Germline V lookup: CDR1 MNHNS, CDR2 SASEGT. The CDR3 length is 15 residues. This clone showed up just a few times. The antigen remains undetermined. Expressed TCRB transcripts were sequenced because the isolated RNA had all been reverse transcribed beforehand. The table came from immunoSEQ multiplex PCR; TCRdb's copy has only in-frame clones and leaves some out. This table holds around 97,000 clones, under 30% found once. The V call is TRBV6-1, the J call TRBJ1-4; 10 positions agree with TRBD1. Sequencing used central memory CD4+ T cells from blood. The receptor comes from a woman under 30 with type 1 diabetes. The CDR3 sequence: CAGRDRGATNEKLFF. The DNA for the CDR3 is TGTGCCGGAAGGGACAGGGGAGCCACTAATGAAAAACTGTTTTTT.